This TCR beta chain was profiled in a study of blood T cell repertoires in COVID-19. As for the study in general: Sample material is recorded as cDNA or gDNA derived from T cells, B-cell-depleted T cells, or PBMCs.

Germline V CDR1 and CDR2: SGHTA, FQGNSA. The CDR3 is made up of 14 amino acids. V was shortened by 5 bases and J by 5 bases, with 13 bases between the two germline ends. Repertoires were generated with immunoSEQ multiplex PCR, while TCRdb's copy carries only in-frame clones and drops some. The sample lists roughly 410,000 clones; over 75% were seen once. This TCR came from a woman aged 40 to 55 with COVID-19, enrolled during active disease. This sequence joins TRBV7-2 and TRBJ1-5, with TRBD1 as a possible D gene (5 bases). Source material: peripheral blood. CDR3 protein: CASSLPWGDQPQHF. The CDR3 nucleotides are TGTGCCAGCAGCCTACCATGGGGGGATCAGCCCCAGCATTTT.